A single sample is the source of the 9 T cell receptor beta chains below, sequenced in a study of blood T cell repertoires in COVID-19. Repertoires were generated with immunoSEQ multiplex PCR, while TCRdb's copy carries only in-frame clones and drops some. The data contain some 460,000 clones, 70% to 90% of them singletons. Material: PBMCs or T cells enriched from blood (not recorded which). Every receptor here comes from a woman between 18 and 30 years old with acute COVID-19.

This rearrangement joins TRBV5-8 to TRBJ2-1; D unclear. The CDR3 runs 10 residues. Trimming removed 6 bases at V and 6 bases at J, with 4 bases between. Per germline, CDR1 SGHTS and CDR2 YDEGEE. The CDR3 DNA follows: TGTGCCAGCAACACCAATGAGCAGTTCTTC. Protein product: CASNTNEQFF.

The chain couples TRBV6-6 to TRBJ1-5; D unresolved. This CDR3 has 14 amino acids. Trimming pared 8 bases from V and 0 bases from J, leaving 11 bases between. Germline loops: CDR1 MNHNY, CDR2 SVGAGI (reference sequence). CDR3 loop: CASWATDSNQPQHF. The CDR3 DNA sequence: TGTGCCAGCTGGGCAACAGATAGCAATCAGCCCCAGCATTTT.

Only one count was recorded for this clone. This chain links TRBV2 with TRBJ1-5; TRBD1 matches 7 bases. This CDR3 has 14 amino acids. Trimming cost V 8 bases and J 3 bases; bases outside gene matches: 7. Germline V gene data show CDR1 as SNHLY and CDR2 as FYNNEI. CDR3 in amino acids: CASVQQGINQPQHF. The CDR3 DNA follows: TGTGCCAGCGTACAACAGGGGATCAATCAGCCCCAGCATTTT. The full variable domain, rest sourced from reference TRBV2 and TRBJ1-5, is EPEVTQTPSHQVTQMGQEVILRCVPISNHLYFYWYRQILGQKVEFLVSFYNNEISEKSEIFDDQFSVERPDGSNFTLKIRSTKLEDSAMYFCASVQQGINQPQHFGDGTRLSIL.

The chain recombines TRBV7-2 with TRBJ2-1; a weak D match, TRBD2 (7 bases). Trimming shortened V by 3 bases and J by 2 bases, and 14 bases separated the two germline ends. This CDR3 contains 16 residues. Germline-derived CDR1 and CDR2 are SGHTA and FQGNSA. CDR3 bases: TGTGCCAGCAGCTTGAATGGCGGGGGCACCTACAATGAGCAGTTCTTC. Amino acids: CASSLNGGGTYNEQFF.

This sequence joins TRBV5-8 and TRBJ1-5; no firm D call. Trimming removed 5 bases at V and 0 bases at J, with 9 bases between. The CDR3 is 14 residues long. CDR1 SGHTS and CDR2 YDEGEE come from the germline V gene. The CDR3 reads CASRYQDSNQPQHF. In nucleotides, the CDR3 is TGTGCCAGCAGGTATCAGGATAGCAATCAGCCCCAGCATTTT.

The V and J genes are TRBV15 and TRBJ2-5; D gene ambiguous. CDR1 is LNHNV, CDR2 YYDKDF, per germline (reference sequence). V was shortened by 2 bases and J by 2 bases, with 3 bases between the two germline ends. The CDR3 totals 12 residues. In DNA form, the CDR3 reads TGTGCCACCAGCAGACCTCAAGAGACCCAGTACTTC. Translating gives CATSRPQETQYF.

The chain recombines TRBV28 with TRBJ1-6; D might be TRBD1 (6 bases). The CDR3 spans 13 residues. From germline, CDR1 is MDHEN and CDR2 SYDVKM. Trimming pared 3 bases from V and 8 bases from J, leaving 8 bases between. In DNA form, the CDR3 reads TGTGCCAGCAGTTTGCAGGGGCATTCACCCCTCCACTTT. It codes for CASSLQGHSPLHF.

The chain joins TRBV11-2 to TRBJ2-1; TRBD2 matches at 11 bases. Trimming took 6 bases from V and 5 from J; bases not matched to a gene: 6. CDR1 and CDR2 from the germline V gene are SGHAT and FQNNGV. The CDR3 is 15 residues long. The CDR3 nucleotides read TGTGCCAGCAGATCAGCTAGCGGGAGGAACAATGAGCAGTTCTTC. Translated, it gives CASRSASGRNNEQFF.

The chain's CDR3 is CASTSYILAGIYEQYF. The CDR3 nucleotides are TGTGCCAGCACCTCATATATTTTAGCGGGGATCTACGAGCAGTACTTC. The chain carries TRBV11-3 and TRBJ2-7; 8 positions match TRBD2. The J segment lost 3 bases and the V segment lost 7 bases, leaving 14 bases of the junction unmatched. The CDR3 is 16 amino acids. CDR1 is SGHNT and CDR2 is YENEEA in the germline V gene.